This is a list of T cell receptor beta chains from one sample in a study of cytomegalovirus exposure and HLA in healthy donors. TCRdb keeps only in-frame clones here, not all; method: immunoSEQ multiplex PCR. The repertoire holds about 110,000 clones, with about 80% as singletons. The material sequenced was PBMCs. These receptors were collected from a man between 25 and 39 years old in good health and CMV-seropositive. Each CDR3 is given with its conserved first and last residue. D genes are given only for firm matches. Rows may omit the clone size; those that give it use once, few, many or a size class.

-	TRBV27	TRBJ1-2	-	CASSFGGNYGYTF	TGTGCCAGCAGTTTCGGGGGTAACTATGGCTACACCTTC
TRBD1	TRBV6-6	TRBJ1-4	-	CASSWTGDEKLFF	TGTGCCAGCAGTTGGACAGGGGATGAAAAACTGTTTTTT
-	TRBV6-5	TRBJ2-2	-	CASSPTTGELFF	TGTGCCAGCAGCCCTACCACCGGGGAGCTGTTTTTT
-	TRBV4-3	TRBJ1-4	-	CASSPDGEKLFF	TGCGCCAGCAGCCCAGACGGTGAAAAACTGTTTTTT
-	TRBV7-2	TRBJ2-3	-	CASSPQVGGGTDTQYF	TGTGCCAGCAGCCCCCAGGTGGGGGGAGGCACAGATACGCAGTATTTT
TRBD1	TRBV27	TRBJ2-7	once	CASTTTGGSEQYF	TGTGCCAGCACAACGACAGGGGGAAGCGAGCAGTACTTC
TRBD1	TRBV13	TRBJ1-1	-	CASSHGQGDTEAFF	TGTGCCAGCAGCCATGGACAGGGGGACACTGAAGCTTTCTTT
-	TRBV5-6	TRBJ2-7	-	CASSRVNEQYF	TGTGCCAGCAGCCGGGTAAACGAGCAGTACTTC
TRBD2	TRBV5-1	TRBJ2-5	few	CASSLGRAGGTREEQYF	TGCGCCAGCAGCTTGGGTCGAGCGGGGGGCACCCGAGAGGAGCAGTACTTC
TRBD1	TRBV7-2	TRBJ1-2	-	CASSLTGGDYGYTF	TGTGCCAGCAGCTTGACAGGGGGTGACTATGGCTACACCTTC
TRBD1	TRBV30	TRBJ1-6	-	CALFPGGRSPLHF	TGTGCCTTATTCCCAGGGGGCAGGTCACCCCTCCACTTT
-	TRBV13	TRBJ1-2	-	CASSLGNSGGYTF	TGTGCCAGCAGCTTAGGCAACTCGGGTGGCTACACCTTC
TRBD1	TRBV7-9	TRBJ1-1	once	CASSKGQGGPEAFF	TGTGCCAGCAGTAAAGGACAGGGAGGCCCCGAGGCTTTCTTT
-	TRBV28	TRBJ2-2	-	CASSSRPLPGELFF	TGTGCCAGCAGTTCGAGGCCCTTGCCCGGGGAGCTGTTTTTT
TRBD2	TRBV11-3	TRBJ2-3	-	CASSSRAGGPGTDTQYF	TGTGCCAGCAGCTCCAGAGCGGGGGGGCCGGGCACAGATACGCAGTATTTT
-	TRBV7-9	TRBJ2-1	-	CASSLGIEQFF	TGTGCCAGCAGCTTGGGCATCGAGCAGTTCTTC
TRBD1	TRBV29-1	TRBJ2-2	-	CSVVAGTVNTGELFF	TGCAGCGTGGTAGCCGGGACAGTGAACACCGGGGAGCTGTTTTTT
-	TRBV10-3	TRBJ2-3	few	CAISSGDYTDTQYF	TGTGCCATCAGTTCAGGGGATTACACAGATACGCAGTATTTT
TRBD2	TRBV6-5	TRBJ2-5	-	CASSPSGGGLETQYF	TGTGCCAGCAGTCCCTCCGGCGGGGGGCTTGAGACCCAGTACTTC
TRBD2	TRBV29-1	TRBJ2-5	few	CSVESSGGARETQYF	TGCAGCGTTGAATCGAGCGGGGGGGCGCGGGAGACCCAGTACTTC
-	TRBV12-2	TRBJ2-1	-	CASRLPLAGIAGDEQFF	TGTGCAAGTCGCTTACCCCTAGCGGGGATCGCCGGCGATGAGCAGTTCTTC
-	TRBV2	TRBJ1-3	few	CASSRENGDTIYF	TGTGCCAGCAGTCGGGAAAACGGCGACACCATATATTTT
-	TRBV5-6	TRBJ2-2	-	CASSLGQTNTGELFF	TGTGCCAGCAGCTTGGGACAGACGAACACCGGGGAGCTGTTTTTT
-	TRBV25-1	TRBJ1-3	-	CASSPGSGNTIYF	TGTGCCAGCAGTCCGGGTTCTGGAAACACCATATATTTT
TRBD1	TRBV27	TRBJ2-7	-	CASSSGTGYDEQYF	TGTGCCAGCAGTTCGGGGACAGGGTACGACGAGCAGTACTTC
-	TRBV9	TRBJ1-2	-	CASSVNRAEGTYGYTF	TGTGCCAGCAGCGTAAATCGCGCGGAGGGGACCTATGGCTACACCTTC
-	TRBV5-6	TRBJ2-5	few	CASGGARQETQYF	TGTGCCAGCGGAGGGGCACGGCAAGAGACCCAGTACTTC
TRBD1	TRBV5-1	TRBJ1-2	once	CASSLDRGTNYGYTF	TGCGCCAGCAGCTTGGACAGGGGTACTAACTATGGCTACACCTTC
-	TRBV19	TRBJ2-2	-	CASSIGSGELFF	TGTGCCAGTAGTATCGGTTCCGGGGAGCTGTTTTTT